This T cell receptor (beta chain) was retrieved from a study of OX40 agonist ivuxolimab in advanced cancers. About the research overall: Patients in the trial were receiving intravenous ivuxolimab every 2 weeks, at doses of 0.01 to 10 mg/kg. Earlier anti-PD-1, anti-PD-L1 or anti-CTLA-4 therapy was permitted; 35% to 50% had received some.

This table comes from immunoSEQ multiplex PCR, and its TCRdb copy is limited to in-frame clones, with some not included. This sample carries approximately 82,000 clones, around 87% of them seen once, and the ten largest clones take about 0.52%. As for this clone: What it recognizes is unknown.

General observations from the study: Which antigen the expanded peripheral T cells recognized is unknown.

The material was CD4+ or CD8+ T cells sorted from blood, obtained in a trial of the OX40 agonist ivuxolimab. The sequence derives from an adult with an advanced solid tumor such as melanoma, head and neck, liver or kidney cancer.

This CDR3 reads CASSLEPRGDEKLFF. The CDR3 region has the DNA TGCGCCAGCAGCTTGGAGCCCAGGGGGGATGAAAAACTGTTTTTT. The chain couples TRBV5-1 to TRBJ1-4, with TRBD1 matching over 7 bases. The germline gives CDR1 SGHRS, CDR2 YFSETQ. CDR3 length: 15 residues. The V segment lost 0 bases and the J segment 6 bases; nucleotides outside the gene matches: 5.